Reported below is one T cell receptor (beta chain). Germline lookup yields CDR1 MGHDK and CDR2 SYGVNS. V gave up 2 bases and J gave up 6 bases, with 8 bases separating them. The length of the CDR3 is 13 residues. This entry comes from a study of CD8 T cells in Susac syndrome. Reverse transcription of roughly 0.45 to 1 ug RNA used random hexamers. TCRdb analysed the immunoSEQ multiplex PCR reads with MiXCR anew, one entry per CDR3 protein. The table includes about 140,000 distinct CDR3 sequences, 85% to 95% detected once. The study sequenced TCR beta in blood CD8+ and CD4+ T cells. Healthy donors constituted the controls, which were matched for age and sex.

Sample: CD8+ T cells from PBMCs. The receptor comes from a human donor in good health. This chain connects TRBV25-1 to TRBJ1-5, with D hard to call. The CDR3 sequence: CASSELGSQPQHF. The CDR3 nucleotides are TGTGCCAGCAGTGAACTGGGGTCTCAGCCCCAGCATTTT.